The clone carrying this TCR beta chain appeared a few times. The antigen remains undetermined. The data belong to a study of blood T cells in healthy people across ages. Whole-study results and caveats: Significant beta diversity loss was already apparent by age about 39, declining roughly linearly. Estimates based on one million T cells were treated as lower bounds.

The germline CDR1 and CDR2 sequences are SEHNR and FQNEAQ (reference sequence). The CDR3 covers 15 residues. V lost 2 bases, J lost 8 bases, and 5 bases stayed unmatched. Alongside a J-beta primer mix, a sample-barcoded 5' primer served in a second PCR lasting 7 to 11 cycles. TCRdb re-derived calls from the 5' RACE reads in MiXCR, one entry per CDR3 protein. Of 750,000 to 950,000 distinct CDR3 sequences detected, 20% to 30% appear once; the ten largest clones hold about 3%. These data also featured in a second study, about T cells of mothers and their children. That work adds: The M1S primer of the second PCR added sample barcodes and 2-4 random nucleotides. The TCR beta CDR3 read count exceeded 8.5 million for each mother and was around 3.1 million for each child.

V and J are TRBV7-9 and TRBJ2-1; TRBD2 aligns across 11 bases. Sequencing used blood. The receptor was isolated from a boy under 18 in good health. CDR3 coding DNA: TGTGCCAGCAGCTTAACTAGCGGGGGAGTACATGAGCAGTTCTTC. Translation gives CASSLTSGGVHEQFF.